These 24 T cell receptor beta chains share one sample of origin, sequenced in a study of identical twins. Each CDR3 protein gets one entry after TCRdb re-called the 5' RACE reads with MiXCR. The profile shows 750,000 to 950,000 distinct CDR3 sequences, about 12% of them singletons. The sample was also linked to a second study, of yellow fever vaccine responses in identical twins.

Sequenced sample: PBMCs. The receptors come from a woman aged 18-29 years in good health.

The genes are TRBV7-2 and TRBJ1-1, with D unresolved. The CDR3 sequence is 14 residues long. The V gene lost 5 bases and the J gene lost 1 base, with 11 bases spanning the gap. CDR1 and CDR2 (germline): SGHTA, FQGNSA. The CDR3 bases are TGTGCCAGCAGCCCAGGACCGAAGAACACTGAAGCTTTCTTT. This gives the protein CASSPGPKNTEAFF. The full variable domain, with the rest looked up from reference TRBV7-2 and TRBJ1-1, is GAGVSQSPSNKVTEKGKDVELRCDPISGHTALYWYRQSLGQGLEFLIYFQGNSAPDKSGLPSDRFSAERTGGSVSTLTIQRTQQEDSAVYLCASSPGPKNTEAFFGQGTRLTVV.

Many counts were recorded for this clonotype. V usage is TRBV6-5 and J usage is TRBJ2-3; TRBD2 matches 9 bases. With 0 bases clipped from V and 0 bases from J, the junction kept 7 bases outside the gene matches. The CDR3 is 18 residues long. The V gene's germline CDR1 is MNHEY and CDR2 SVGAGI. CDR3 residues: CASSYSASGAASTDTQYF. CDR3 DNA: TGTGCCAGCAGTTACTCTGCTAGCGGGGCCGCTAGCACAGATACGCAGTATTTT.

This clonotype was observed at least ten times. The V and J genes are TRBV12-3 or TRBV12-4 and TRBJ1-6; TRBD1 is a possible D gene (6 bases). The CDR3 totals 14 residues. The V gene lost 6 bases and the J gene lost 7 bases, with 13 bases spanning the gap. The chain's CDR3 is CASSRTGMNSPLHF. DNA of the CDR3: TGTGCCAGCAGCCGAACAGGGATGAATTCACCCCTCCACTTT.

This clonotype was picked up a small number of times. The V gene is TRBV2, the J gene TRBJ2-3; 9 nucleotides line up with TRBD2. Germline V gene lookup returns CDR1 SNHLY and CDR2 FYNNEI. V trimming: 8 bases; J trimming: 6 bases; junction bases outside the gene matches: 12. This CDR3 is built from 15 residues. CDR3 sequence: CASGGTSSFSDTQYF. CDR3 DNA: TGTGCCAGCGGAGGGACTAGCTCTTTTTCGGATACGCAGTATTTT.

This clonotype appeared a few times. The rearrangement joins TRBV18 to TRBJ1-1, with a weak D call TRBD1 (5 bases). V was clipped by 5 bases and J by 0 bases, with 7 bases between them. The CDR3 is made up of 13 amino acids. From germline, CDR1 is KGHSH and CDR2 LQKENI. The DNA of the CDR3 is TGTGCCAGCTCAGAGGGGATGAACACTGAAGCTTTCTTT. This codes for CASSEGMNTEAFF.

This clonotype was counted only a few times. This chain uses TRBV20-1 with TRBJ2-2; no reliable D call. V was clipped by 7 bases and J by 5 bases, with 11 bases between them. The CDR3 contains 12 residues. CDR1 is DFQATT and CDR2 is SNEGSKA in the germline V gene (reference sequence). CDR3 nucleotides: TGCAGTGTATCAGAACCTACCGGGGAGCTGTTTTTT. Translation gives CSVSEPTGELFF.

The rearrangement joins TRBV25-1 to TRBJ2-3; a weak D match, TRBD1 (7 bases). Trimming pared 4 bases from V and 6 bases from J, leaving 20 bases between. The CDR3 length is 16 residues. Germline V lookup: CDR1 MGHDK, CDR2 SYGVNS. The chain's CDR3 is CASSGGGTEQRDTQYF. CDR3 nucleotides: TGTGCCAGCAGTGGAGGGGGGACAGAACAGCGGGATACGCAGTATTTT.

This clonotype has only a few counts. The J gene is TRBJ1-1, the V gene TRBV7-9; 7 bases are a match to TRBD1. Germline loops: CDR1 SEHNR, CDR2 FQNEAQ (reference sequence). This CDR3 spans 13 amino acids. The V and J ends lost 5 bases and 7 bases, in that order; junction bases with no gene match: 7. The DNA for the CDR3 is TGTGCCAGCAGCGGACGGACAGGACATGAAGCTTTCTTT. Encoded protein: CASSGRTGHEAFF.

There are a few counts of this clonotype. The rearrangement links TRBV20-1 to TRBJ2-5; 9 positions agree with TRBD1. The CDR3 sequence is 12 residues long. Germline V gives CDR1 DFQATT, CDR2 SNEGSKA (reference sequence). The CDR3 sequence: CSSQGAKETQYF. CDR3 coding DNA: TGCAGCTCACAGGGGGCAAAAGAGACCCAGTACTTC.

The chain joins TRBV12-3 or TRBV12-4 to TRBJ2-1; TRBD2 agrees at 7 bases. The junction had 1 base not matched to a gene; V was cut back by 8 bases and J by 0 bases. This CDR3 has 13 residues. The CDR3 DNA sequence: TGTGCCAGCGGGGGGGGCTCCTACAATGAGCAGTTCTTC. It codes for CASGGGSYNEQFF.

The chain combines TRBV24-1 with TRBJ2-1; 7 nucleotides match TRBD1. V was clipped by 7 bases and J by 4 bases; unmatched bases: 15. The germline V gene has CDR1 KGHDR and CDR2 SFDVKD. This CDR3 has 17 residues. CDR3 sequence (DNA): TGTGCCACCAGGCCTTCAGGGGGACAGATAGATTACAATGAGCAGTTCTTC. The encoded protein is CATRPSGGQIDYNEQFF.

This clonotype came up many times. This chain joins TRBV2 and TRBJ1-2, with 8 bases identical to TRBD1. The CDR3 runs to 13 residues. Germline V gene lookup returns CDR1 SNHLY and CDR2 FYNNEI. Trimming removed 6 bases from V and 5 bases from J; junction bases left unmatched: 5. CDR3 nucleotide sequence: TGTGCCAGCAGCCGGACAGGGACTTATGGCTACACCTTC. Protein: CASSRTGTYGYTF.

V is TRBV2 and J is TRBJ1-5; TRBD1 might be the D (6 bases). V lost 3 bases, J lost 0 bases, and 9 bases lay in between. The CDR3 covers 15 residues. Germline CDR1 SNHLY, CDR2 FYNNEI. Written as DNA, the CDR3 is TGTGCCAGCAGTGATCGGGGGCCTAGCAATCAGCCCCAGCATTTT. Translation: CASSDRGPSNQPQHF.

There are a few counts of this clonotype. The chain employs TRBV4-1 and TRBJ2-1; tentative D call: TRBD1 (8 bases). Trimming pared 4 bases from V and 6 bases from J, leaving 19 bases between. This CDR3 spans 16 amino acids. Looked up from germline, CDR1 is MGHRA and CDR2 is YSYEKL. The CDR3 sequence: CASSLQTGGGFNEQFF. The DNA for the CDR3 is TGCGCCAGCAGCCTCCAAACAGGGGGAGGGTTCAATGAGCAGTTCTTC.

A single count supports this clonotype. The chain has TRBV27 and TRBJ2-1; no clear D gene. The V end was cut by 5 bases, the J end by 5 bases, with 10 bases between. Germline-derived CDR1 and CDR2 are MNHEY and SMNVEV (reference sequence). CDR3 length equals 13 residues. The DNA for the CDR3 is TGTGCCAGCAGTCGGCAGGAAGACAATGAGCAGTTCTTC. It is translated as CASSRQEDNEQFF.

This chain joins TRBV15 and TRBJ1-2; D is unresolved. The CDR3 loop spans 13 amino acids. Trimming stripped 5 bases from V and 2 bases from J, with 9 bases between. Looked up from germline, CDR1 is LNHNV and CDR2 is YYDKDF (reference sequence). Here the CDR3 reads CATSLGRNYGYTF. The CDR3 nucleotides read TGTGCCACCAGCCTCGGACGGAACTATGGCTACACCTTC.

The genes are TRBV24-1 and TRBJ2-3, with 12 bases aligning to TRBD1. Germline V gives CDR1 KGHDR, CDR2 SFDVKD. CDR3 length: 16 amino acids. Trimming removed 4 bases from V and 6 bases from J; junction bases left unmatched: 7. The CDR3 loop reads CATSEPGTGGADTQYF. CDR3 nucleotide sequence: TGTGCCACCAGTGAACCCGGGACAGGGGGCGCGGATACGCAGTATTTT.

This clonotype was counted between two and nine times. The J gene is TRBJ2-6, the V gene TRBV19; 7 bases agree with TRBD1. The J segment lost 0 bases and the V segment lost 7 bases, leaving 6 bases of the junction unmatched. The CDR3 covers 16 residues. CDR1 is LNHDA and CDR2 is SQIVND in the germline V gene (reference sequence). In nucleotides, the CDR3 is TGTGCCAGTACGGGCAGGGGGATCTCTGGGGCCAACGTCCTGACTTTC. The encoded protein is CASTGRGISGANVLTF.

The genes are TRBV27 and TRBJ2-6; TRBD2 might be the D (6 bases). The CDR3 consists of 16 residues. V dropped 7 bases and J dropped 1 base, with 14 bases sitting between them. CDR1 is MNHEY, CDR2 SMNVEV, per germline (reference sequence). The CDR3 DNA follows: TGTGCCAGCACCACTATGGAGGGTTCTGGGGCCAACGTCCTGACTTTC. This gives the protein CASTTMEGSGANVLTF.

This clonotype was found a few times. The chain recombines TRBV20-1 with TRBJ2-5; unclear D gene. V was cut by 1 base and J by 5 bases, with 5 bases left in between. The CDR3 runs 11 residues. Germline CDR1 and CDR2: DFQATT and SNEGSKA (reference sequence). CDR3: CSARVPETQYF. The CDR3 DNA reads TGCAGTGCTAGAGTTCCGGAGACCCAGTACTTC.

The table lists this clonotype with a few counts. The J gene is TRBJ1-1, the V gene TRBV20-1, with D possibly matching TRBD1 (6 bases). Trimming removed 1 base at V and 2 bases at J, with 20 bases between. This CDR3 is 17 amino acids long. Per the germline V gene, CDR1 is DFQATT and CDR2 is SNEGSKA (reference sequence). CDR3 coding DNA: TGCAGTGCTAGAGGTCGAGGGCCGGGACAAATTAACACTGAAGCTTTCTTT. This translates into CSARGRGPGQINTEAFF.

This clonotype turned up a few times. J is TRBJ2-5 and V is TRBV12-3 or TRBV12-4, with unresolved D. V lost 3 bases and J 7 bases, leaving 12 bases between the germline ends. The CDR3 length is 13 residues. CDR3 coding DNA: TGTGCCAGCAGTTTGGTGGGGATCATGACCCAGTACTTC. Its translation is CASSLVGIMTQYF.

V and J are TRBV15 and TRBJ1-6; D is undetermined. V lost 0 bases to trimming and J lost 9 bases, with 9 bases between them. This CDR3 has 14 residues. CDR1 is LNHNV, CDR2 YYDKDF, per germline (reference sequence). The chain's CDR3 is CATSRDRSASPLHF. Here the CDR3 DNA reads TGTGCCACCAGCAGAGATAGGTCTGCTTCACCCCTCCACTTT.

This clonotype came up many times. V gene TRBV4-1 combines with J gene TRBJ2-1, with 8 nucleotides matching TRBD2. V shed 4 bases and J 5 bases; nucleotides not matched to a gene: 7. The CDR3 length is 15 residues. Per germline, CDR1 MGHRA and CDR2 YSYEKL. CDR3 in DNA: TGCGCCAGCAGCCTCCCCGGGACTAGAAACAATGAGCAGTTCTTC. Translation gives CASSLPGTRNNEQFF.